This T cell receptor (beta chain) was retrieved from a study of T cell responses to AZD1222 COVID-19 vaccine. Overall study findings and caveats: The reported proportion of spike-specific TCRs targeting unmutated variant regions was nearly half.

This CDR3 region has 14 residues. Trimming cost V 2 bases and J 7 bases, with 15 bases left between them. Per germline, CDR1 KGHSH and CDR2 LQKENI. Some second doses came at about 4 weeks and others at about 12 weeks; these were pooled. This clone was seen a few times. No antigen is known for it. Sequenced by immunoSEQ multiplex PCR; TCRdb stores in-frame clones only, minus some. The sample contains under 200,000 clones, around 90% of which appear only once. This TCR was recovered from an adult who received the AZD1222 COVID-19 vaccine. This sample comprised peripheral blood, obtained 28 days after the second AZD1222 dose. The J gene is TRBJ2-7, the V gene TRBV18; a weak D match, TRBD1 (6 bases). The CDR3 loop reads CASSPSQGLGEQYF. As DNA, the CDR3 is TGTGCCAGCTCACCAAGTCAGGGGTTGGGGGAGCAGTACTTC.